These T cell receptor beta chains were read from a single sample in a study of blood T cell repertoires in COVID-19. Sequencing used immunoSEQ multiplex PCR; TCRdb keeps in-frame clones, though not all of them. The sample carries about 240,000 clones, over 80% recorded once. The specimen sequenced was peripheral blood. These receptors all come from a human donor in a cohort sampled during active COVID-19. Each CDR3 is given with its conserved first and last residue. A D gene is named only where the DNA matches it firmly. Clone size, where shown, is once, few, many, or a class for clones that have expanded.

j_call v_call clone_size d_call cdr3_nt cdr3_aa
TRBJ1-3 TRBV7-2 - - TGTGCCAGCAGTACGCAGGGAGGGTCTGGAAACACCATATATTTT CASSTQGGSGNTIYF
TRBJ2-2 TRBV5-1 - - TGCGCCAGCAGCTTCGGGCAGGGTAGCACCGGGGAGCTGTTTTTT CASSFGQGSTGELFF
TRBJ1-4 TRBV7-9 - TRBD1 TGTGCCAGCAGCGCCAGGGACAGGGGTTACGAAAAACTGTTTTTT CASSARDRGYEKLFF
TRBJ1-1 TRBV9 few - TGTGCCAGCAGCCCCCGGGGGGGTGGGACTGAAGCTTTCTTT CASSPRGGGTEAFF
TRBJ1-4 TRBV5-6 once TRBD1 TGTGCCAGCAGCGGACAGGGACTTACTAATGAAAAACTGTTTTTT CASSGQGLTNEKLFF
TRBJ1-4 TRBV9 - - TGTGCCAGCAGCTTCGGGGGGACGGGTAATGAAAAACTGTTTTTT CASSFGGTGNEKLFF
TRBJ1-5 TRBV19 - TRBD1 TGTGCCAGTAGCGGACAGGGGACCCCTTCTGAGCCCCAGCATTTT CASSGQGTPSEPQHF
TRBJ2-3 TRBV5-1 - TRBD2 TGCGCCAGCAGCTCTAGCGGGGGTGCCACAGATACGCAGTATTTT CASSSSGGATDTQYF
TRBJ1-4 TRBV28 - - TGTGCCAGCAGGTGGGGGGGATCTGAAAAACTGTTTTTT CASRWGGSEKLFF
TRBJ2-2 TRBV2 - - TGTGCCAGCCGACAGACCAACACCGGGGAGCTGTTTTTT CASRQTNTGELFF
TRBJ2-7 TRBV15 - - TGTGCCACCAGCAGCCCGGGACACCTCTCCTACGAGCAGTACTTC CATSSPGHLSYEQYF
TRBJ1-1 TRBV5-1 once - TGCGCCAGCAGCTTGGATCGGGGTATGAACACTGAAGCTTTCTTT CASSLDRGMNTEAFF
TRBJ2-2 TRBV24-1 - TRBD1 TGTGCCACCAGCCTGACAGGGCGCGGCACCGGGGAGCTGTTTTTT CATSLTGRGTGELFF
TRBJ2-7 TRBV19 once TRBD1 TGTGCCAGTAGTACTAGACAGGGGGGCTACGAGCAGTACTTC CASSTRQGGYEQYF
TRBJ2-5 TRBV2 - TRBD2 TGTGCCAGCAGTCCAGGACTAGCGGGGGCCTTGTGGACCCAGTACTTC CASSPGLAGALWTQYF
TRBJ2-1 TRBV27 - TRBD2 TGTGCCAGCAGTTTAGGGGGACTAGCGGGAGAGCAGTTCTTC CASSLGGLAGEQFF
TRBJ1-2 TRBV5-5 - - TGTGCCAGCAGCTTAGTGAGGGAGGCAGCTAACTATGGCTACACCTTC CASSLVREAANYGYTF
TRBJ2-3 TRBV18 - - TGTGCCAGCTCACCTTTACAGACTATGGATACGCAGTATTTT CASSPLQTMDTQYF
TRBJ2-3 TRBV5-1 - TRBD1 TGCGCCAGCAGCTTGGCACAGGGGGAAGATACGCAGTATTTT CASSLAQGEDTQYF
TRBJ2-5 TRBV5-4 - TRBD2 TGTGCCAGCAGTCCGGCGGGACTAGCGAGGGAGACCCAGTACTTC CASSPAGLARETQYF
TRBJ2-2 TRBV10-2 - - TGCGCCAGCAGACCGCAGGGGTTCACCGGGGAGCTGTTTTTT CASRPQGFTGELFF
TRBJ2-1 TRBV28 - - TGTGCCAGCAGTTGGCCGGACAGATACAATGAGCAGTTCTTC CASSWPDRYNEQFF
TRBJ2-3 TRBV14 - TRBD2 TGTGCCAGCAGCCAACTCGCTAGCGGGGGAACAGATACGCAGTATTTT CASSQLASGGTDTQYF
TRBJ1-3 TRBV11-2 - - TGTGCCAGCAGCTCCCCGAGCTCTGGAAACACCATATATTTT CASSSPSSGNTIYF
TRBJ1-6 TRBV2 - - TGTGCCAGCAGTGAGGAGATCAGCTTAACCCTCCACTTT CASSEEISLTLHF
TRBJ2-3 TRBV12-2 - - TGTGCAAGTCGCGATAGACAGACAGATACGCAGTATTTT CASRDRQTDTQYF
TRBJ2-7 TRBV6-6 - - TGTGCCAGCAGTTTAACAGGGTCAGGCGAGCAGTACTTC CASSLTGSGEQYF
TRBJ2-3 TRBV5-1 - - TGCGCCAGCAGGAGGACAGTTAGCACAGATACGCAGTATTTT CASRRTVSTDTQYF